This T cell receptor (beta chain) was obtained from a study of identical twins (dated by TCRdb to about 2016). For the wider study: To test whether fetal clonotypes persist, this study deep-sequenced TCR alpha and beta repertoires from monozygotic twins, from unrelated adults of various ages, and from cord blood. To rule out contamination, replicate twin experiments were performed at different times with different library preparation protocols.

Every donor in the study was a healthy Caucasian. Three unrelated non-twin adults were additionally sequenced: a male aged 18 to 29, a male aged 50 to 60 and a female aged 50 to 60. Miltenyi CD45RO+ enrichment and human naive T-cell isolation kits were used to isolate memory (CD45RO+) and naive T cells from PBMC. Broad study findings and their caveats: Invariant T cells such as MAIT and iNKT could partly confound zero-insertion analyses, though diverse VJ usage argued against this for most clonotypes. Because the same donors could not be followed over many years, the conclusions depended on cross-sectional statistical analysis. Abundant cord blood beta clonotypes carried fewer insertions; young adult naive repertoires showed a weaker similar trend, while memory repertoires showed none. In monozygotic twins, out-of-frame TCR alpha sharing was systematically underestimated by recombination models, although the models agreed with sharing between unrelated individuals. Compared with coincidental sharing between unrelated individuals, an excess of low generation-probability sequences was observed among out-of-frame TCR alpha sequences shared between twins. Excess twin sharing in beta out-of-frame sequences was weaker because fewer shared sequences lowered the signal-to-noise ratio.

This clonotype was observed many times. It lacks a known antigen. Base quality data are lacking; no much larger clone is found one base away. The CDR3 runs 13 residues from the cysteine to the phenylalanine. The retained sequence is limited to the CDR3, 39 bases, with the frame set at the first base. V is reduced by 7 bases and J by 1 base, leaving a spacing of 8 bases between them. The germline V gene sets CDR1 to SGHTA and CDR2 to FQGNSA. To prepare the library, 5' RACE was applied. TCRdb shows the sequencer as Illumina HiSeq 2000. A universal primer binding site was introduced by template switching, and a unique molecular identifier was present in the final cDNA, enabling accurate counting of TCR cDNA molecules. First-strand cDNA for TCR alpha and beta chains was synthesized from specific primers in the conserved constant-segment region. To control for contamination, every cDNA library was double barcoded, receiving both a SMART-Mk sample barcode and Illumina barcodes. TruSeq adapter sequences, together with Illumina sample barcodes, were added in two successive PCR steps. The Illumina HiSeq platform was used with custom primers to sequence TCR alpha and beta cDNA libraries. In the original analysis: Raw reads were processed with MiGEC to extract unique molecular identifiers, and MiXCR was used to determine CDR3 positions. Recombination models were inferred per individual with the repgenHMM and IGoR tools using an EM algorithm. Shared clonotypes were analyzed with the tcR package in R, and sharing was normalized by the product of cloneset sizes. To study raw recombination without the effects of thymic and clonal selection, out-of-frame nonproductive sequences were analyzed. Using fastp trimming at Q25 and MiXCR clonotype assembly, TCRdb reanalyzed the public sequencing data and kept in-frame beta chains. Rows with a matching CDR3 protein are joined into one entry that keeps the most common DNA and genes. TCRdb, not the original authors, processed these V and J calls. The sample profile shows approximately 700,000 distinct CDR3 sequences; around 6.1% of them were found once. 1.5% to 2% of the sample lies in the top ten.

The chain is encoded by TRBV7-2 joined to TRBJ1-3, with an unclear D gene assignment. Sequenced material: naive T cells sorted from blood. The sample's cell subset or site label, decoded: cells isolated with a human naive T-cell isolation kit. The sequence was obtained from a man between 18 and 35 years old in good health. The CDR3: CASTTSSGNTIYF. In nucleotide form, the sequence is TGTGCCAGCACCACCTCGTCTGGAAACACCATATATTTT.